A selection of T cell receptor beta chains follows, all from one sample in a study of blood T cell repertoires in COVID-19. Profiling relied on immunoSEQ multiplex PCR, and the TCRdb table lists in-frame clones only, not all of them. There are about 270,000 clones in the sample; roughly 84% occur only once, and roughly 3% lies in the top ten. Input material: peripheral blood. These receptors all stem from a woman between 18 and 29 years old with acute or convalescent COVID-19. Both conserved end residues are part of each CDR3. The order of the fields is clone size, D gene, J gene, V gene, CDR3 DNA, CDR3 protein. The D gene is left open where the match is weak. Some rows mark clone size as missing; the rest say once, few, many or name a class of expanded clone.

clone_size: -; d_call: -; j_call: TRBJ2-1; v_call: TRBV19; cdr3_nt: TGTGCCAGTAACCTGAGGGGGAGATACAATGAGCAGTTCTTC; cdr3_aa: CASNLRGRYNEQFF
clone_size: -; d_call: -; j_call: TRBJ2-7; v_call: TRBV20-1; cdr3_nt: TGCAGTGCTAGTTCCCAGACCTACGAGCAGTACTTC; cdr3_aa: CSASSQTYEQYF
clone_size: -; d_call: -; j_call: TRBJ2-6; v_call: TRBV4-1; cdr3_nt: TGCGCCAGCAGCACAGACCAGGGGCTTGGGGCCAACGTCCTGACTTTC; cdr3_aa: CASSTDQGLGANVLTF
clone_size: once; d_call: -; j_call: TRBJ1-1; v_call: TRBV2; cdr3_nt: TGTGCCAGCAGTGAAGGAATAGGCCAGGGCACTGAAGCTTTCTTT; cdr3_aa: CASSEGIGQGTEAFF
clone_size: -; d_call: TRBD2; j_call: TRBJ2-1; v_call: TRBV29-1; cdr3_nt: TGCAGCGTTCCAGCGGGGGGGTTTGCGGGCTACAATGAGCAGTTCTTC; cdr3_aa: CSVPAGGFAGYNEQFF
clone_size: once; d_call: -; j_call: TRBJ2-3; v_call: TRBV10-3; cdr3_nt: TGTGCCATCAGGATGGACACGGGCACAGATACGCAGTATTTT; cdr3_aa: CAIRMDTGTDTQYF
clone_size: once; d_call: TRBD1; j_call: TRBJ1-2; v_call: TRBV5-1; cdr3_nt: TGCGCCAGCAGCCCGACAGGGGTTGGCTACACCTTC; cdr3_aa: CASSPTGVGYTF
clone_size: -; d_call: -; j_call: TRBJ2-1; v_call: TRBV9; cdr3_nt: TGTGCCAGCAGCGTAGAGGGCGGCGGGCTGCACAATGAGCAGTTCTTC; cdr3_aa: CASSVEGGGLHNEQFF
clone_size: -; d_call: TRBD2; j_call: TRBJ2-1; v_call: TRBV19; cdr3_nt: TGTGCCAGTAGTCCTGGACTAGCGGGCTACAATGAGCAGTTCTTC; cdr3_aa: CASSPGLAGYNEQFF
clone_size: -; d_call: TRBD2; j_call: TRBJ2-2; v_call: TRBV3-1/TRBV3-2; cdr3_nt: TGTGCCAGCAGCCGCGGGAGCCCCGCCGGGGAGCTGTTTTTT; cdr3_aa: CASSRGSPAGELFF
clone_size: -; d_call: -; j_call: TRBJ2-5; v_call: TRBV10-3; cdr3_nt: TGTGCCATCAGTCAGGACTATAAACAAGAGACCCAGTACTTC; cdr3_aa: CAISQDYKQETQYF
clone_size: -; d_call: TRBD2; j_call: TRBJ2-2; v_call: TRBV5-1; cdr3_nt: TGCGCCAGCACGGGACTAGCGGGAGGGAACACCGGGGAGCTGTTTTTT; cdr3_aa: CASTGLAGGNTGELFF
clone_size: -; d_call: -; j_call: TRBJ2-1; v_call: TRBV18; cdr3_nt: TGTGCCAGCTCACGAGGAGGGGGCCTCGATGAGCAGTTCTTC; cdr3_aa: CASSRGGGLDEQFF
clone_size: -; d_call: TRBD1; j_call: TRBJ2-5; v_call: TRBV9; cdr3_nt: TGTGCCAGCAGCCCCGGGACAGCACAAGAGACCCAGTACTTC; cdr3_aa: CASSPGTAQETQYF
clone_size: few; d_call: -; j_call: TRBJ2-7; v_call: TRBV2; cdr3_nt: TGTGCCAGCAGTGAAGCCGGTGGGGGCGTCGAGCAGTACTTC; cdr3_aa: CASSEAGGGVEQYF
clone_size: -; d_call: -; j_call: TRBJ1-1; v_call: TRBV10-2; cdr3_nt: TGCGCCAGCATATCGGGTACTGAAGCTTTCTTT; cdr3_aa: CASISGTEAFF
clone_size: -; d_call: -; j_call: TRBJ1-1; v_call: TRBV2; cdr3_nt: TGTGCCACCCCGAGCCCGGTGAACACTGAAGCTTTCTTT; cdr3_aa: CATPSPVNTEAFF
clone_size: -; d_call: TRBD2; j_call: TRBJ2-3; v_call: TRBV5-1; cdr3_nt: TGCGCCAGCAGCCCGGGGAGGACTAGCGGTTCCAGCACAGATACGCAGTATTTT; cdr3_aa: CASSPGRTSGSSTDTQYF
clone_size: few; d_call: -; j_call: TRBJ2-3; v_call: TRBV3-1/TRBV3-2; cdr3_nt: TGTGCCAGCAGCCACCGGGACTTCACAGATACGCAGTATTTT; cdr3_aa: CASSHRDFTDTQYF
clone_size: -; d_call: TRBD1; j_call: TRBJ1-1; v_call: TRBV19; cdr3_nt: TGTGCCAGTAGTATGACAGGGACCAGAAACACTGAAGCTTTCTTT; cdr3_aa: CASSMTGTRNTEAFF
clone_size: -; d_call: TRBD2; j_call: TRBJ2-7; v_call: TRBV9; cdr3_nt: TGTGCCAGCAGCCCCCTGGGAGCGGGAGAACCCTACGAGCAGTACTTC; cdr3_aa: CASSPLGAGEPYEQYF
clone_size: -; d_call: TRBD2; j_call: TRBJ2-7; v_call: TRBV5-4; cdr3_nt: TGTGCCAGCAGCCCCCTGGATGTGTTAGCGGGAGACCAATACGAGCAGTACTTC; cdr3_aa: CASSPLDVLAGDQYEQYF
clone_size: -; d_call: -; j_call: TRBJ2-2; v_call: TRBV7-2; cdr3_nt: TGTGCCAGCAGCTTAGGGGCAGGGTGGCCCGGGGAGCTGTTTTTT; cdr3_aa: CASSLGAGWPGELFF
clone_size: -; d_call: TRBD2; j_call: TRBJ2-1; v_call: TRBV20-1; cdr3_nt: TGCAGTGCTAGTGGTGGGAGGGGCATAGATGAGCAGTTCTTC; cdr3_aa: CSASGGRGIDEQFF
clone_size: -; d_call: -; j_call: TRBJ1-4; v_call: TRBV7-9; cdr3_nt: TGTGCCAGCAGCTTAGAGGAGGGGGAAAAACTGTTTTTT; cdr3_aa: CASSLEEGEKLFF
clone_size: few; d_call: TRBD1; j_call: TRBJ1-2; v_call: TRBV3-1/TRBV3-2; cdr3_nt: TGTGCCAGCAGCCAGGGGTCCGGGACAGCCTATGGCTACACCTTC; cdr3_aa: CASSQGSGTAYGYTF
clone_size: -; d_call: -; j_call: TRBJ2-5; v_call: TRBV11-3; cdr3_nt: TGTGCCAGCAGCTTAGGGGTCGTAGAGGTTGGGGAGACCCAGTACTTC; cdr3_aa: CASSLGVVEVGETQYF
clone_size: few; d_call: TRBD1; j_call: TRBJ1-1; v_call: TRBV3-1/TRBV3-2; cdr3_nt: TGTGCCAGCAGCCTGGGACAGCAAAAAGAAGCTTTCTTT; cdr3_aa: CASSLGQQKEAFF
clone_size: -; d_call: TRBD1; j_call: TRBJ2-2; v_call: TRBV7-9; cdr3_nt: TGTGCCAGCAGCGCAGGGGGCTGGAGCACCGGGGAGCTGTTTTTT; cdr3_aa: CASSAGGWSTGELFF
clone_size: -; d_call: -; j_call: TRBJ1-6; v_call: TRBV27; cdr3_nt: -; cdr3_aa: CASSSSRNSPLHF
clone_size: -; d_call: TRBD2; j_call: TRBJ2-2; v_call: TRBV9; cdr3_nt: TGTGCCAGCAGCGTAGAGGGGGGACTAGCGGGACGGACCGGGGAGCTGTTTTTT; cdr3_aa: CASSVEGGLAGRTGELFF
clone_size: -; d_call: TRBD1; j_call: TRBJ1-1; v_call: TRBV3-1/TRBV3-2; cdr3_nt: TGTGCCAGCAGCCCTGCCCTGACAGGGCGTGCTTTCTTT; cdr3_aa: CASSPALTGRAFF
clone_size: -; d_call: -; j_call: TRBJ1-1; v_call: TRBV14; cdr3_nt: TGTGCCAGCAATAATATGGGGCTCACTGAAGCTTTCTTT; cdr3_aa: CASNNMGLTEAFF
clone_size: -; d_call: -; j_call: TRBJ2-2; v_call: TRBV18; cdr3_nt: TGTGCCAGCTCATCCGGGACTCCTAGCGGGGAGCTGTTTTTT; cdr3_aa: CASSSGTPSGELFF
clone_size: -; d_call: -; j_call: TRBJ1-1; v_call: TRBV28; cdr3_nt: TGTGCCAGCAGACCGAACATGAACACTGAAGCTTTCTTT; cdr3_aa: CASRPNMNTEAFF
clone_size: -; d_call: TRBD1; j_call: TRBJ1-1; v_call: TRBV6-6; cdr3_nt: TGTGCCAGCAGTTACTACGGGACAGCGAATGAAGCTTTCTTT; cdr3_aa: CASSYYGTANEAFF
clone_size: -; d_call: -; j_call: TRBJ1-5; v_call: TRBV4-1; cdr3_nt: TGCGCCAGCAGCCAAGATGGGGCCGGTTATAGCAATCAGCCCCAGCATTTT; cdr3_aa: CASSQDGAGYSNQPQHF
clone_size: -; d_call: -; j_call: TRBJ1-2; v_call: TRBV21-1; cdr3_nt: TGTGCCAGCAGCAAAGAACAGTCGGGACAGGGCCGAATTACCGGGGATGGCTACACCTTC; cdr3_aa: CASSKEQSGQGRITGDGYTF
clone_size: -; d_call: TRBD2; j_call: TRBJ2-7; v_call: TRBV4-3; cdr3_nt: TGCGCCAGCAGCCAAGATCGAGCGGGAAAGTACGAGCAGTACTTC; cdr3_aa: CASSQDRAGKYEQYF
clone_size: many; d_call: -; j_call: TRBJ1-2; v_call: TRBV7-8; cdr3_nt: TGTGCCAGCAGCCCGGGTGGGGGAGGGTCCTCTAACTATGGCTACACCTTC; cdr3_aa: CASSPGGGGSSNYGYTF
clone_size: few; d_call: TRBD1; j_call: TRBJ1-2; v_call: TRBV30; cdr3_nt: TGTGCCTGGACCCTCCGGACAGGGTATGGCTACACCTTC; cdr3_aa: CAWTLRTGYGYTF
clone_size: -; d_call: -; j_call: TRBJ1-6; v_call: TRBV4-2; cdr3_nt: TGTGCCAGCAGCCAAGTTTTGGGGGCGGCGGGGGGGAATTCACCCCTCCACTTT; cdr3_aa: CASSQVLGAAGGNSPLHF
clone_size: -; d_call: -; j_call: TRBJ2-1; v_call: TRBV6-5; cdr3_nt: TGCGCCAGCAGTCCACAGAGAAGAACCTACAATGAGCAGTTCTTC; cdr3_aa: CASSPQRRTYNEQFF
clone_size: once; d_call: -; j_call: TRBJ2-5; v_call: TRBV5-4; cdr3_nt: TGTGCCAGCAGCCAAGCCAGGGGACAAGAGACCCAGTACTTC; cdr3_aa: CASSQARGQETQYF
clone_size: -; d_call: TRBD2; j_call: TRBJ2-7; v_call: TRBV2; cdr3_nt: TGTGCCAGCAGTGAGTCCCTAGCGGGAGGCGAGCAGTACTTC; cdr3_aa: CASSESLAGGEQYF
clone_size: -; d_call: TRBD2; j_call: TRBJ2-3; v_call: TRBV6-1; cdr3_nt: TGTGCCAGCAGAGCAGCGGGAGTGGGGTCAGATACGCAGTATTTT; cdr3_aa: CASRAAGVGSDTQYF
clone_size: once; d_call: TRBD2; j_call: TRBJ2-1; v_call: TRBV5-4; cdr3_nt: TGTGCCAGCAGCTACGGGACTAGCGGAGGCAATGAGCAGTTCTTC; cdr3_aa: CASSYGTSGGNEQFF
clone_size: -; d_call: TRBD2; j_call: TRBJ2-3; v_call: TRBV3-1/TRBV3-2; cdr3_nt: TGTGCCAGCAGCCAAGTAGCCCCCTCTAGCGGGAGGGCCACAGATACGCAGTATTTT; cdr3_aa: CASSQVAPSSGRATDTQYF